The T cell receptor beta chain under discussion was sequenced for a study of T-cell reconstitution after alpha-beta-depleted transplantation in children. This clonotype was recorded a few times. The authors prepared the TCRbeta library with unique molecular identifiers. TCRdb re-called the PCR reads through MiXCR, storing one row per CDR3 protein. The sample has over 550,000 distinct CDR3 sequences, 10% seen once; the top ten hold less than 5%. The starting material was PBMCs from the stem cell graft donor, obtained from the stem cell graft. The TCR comes from a human donor who donated a stem cell graft to a child with acute myeloid leukemia.

CDR3 coding DNA: TGCAGCGTCGCCTCCGGGACGGCGAACTATGGCTACACCTTC. Protein: CSVASGTANYGYTF. The chain carries TRBV29-1 and TRBJ1-2; weak D call: TRBD1 (5 bases). Germline CDR1 reads SQVTM; CDR2 reads ANQGSEA. V was cut by 6 bases and J by 2 bases, with 16 bases left in between. The CDR3 has 14 amino acids.